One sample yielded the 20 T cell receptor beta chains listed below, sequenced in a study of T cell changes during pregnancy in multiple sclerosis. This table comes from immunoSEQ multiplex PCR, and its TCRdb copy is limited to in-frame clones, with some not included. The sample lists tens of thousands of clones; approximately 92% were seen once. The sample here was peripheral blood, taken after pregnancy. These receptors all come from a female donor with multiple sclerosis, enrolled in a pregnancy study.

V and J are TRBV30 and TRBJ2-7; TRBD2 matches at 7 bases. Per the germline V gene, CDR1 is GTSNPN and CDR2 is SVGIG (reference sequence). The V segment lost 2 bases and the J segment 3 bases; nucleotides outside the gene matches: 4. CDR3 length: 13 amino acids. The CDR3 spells CAWSSGRGYEQYF. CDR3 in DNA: TGTGCCTGGAGTTCAGGGAGGGGCTACGAGCAGTACTTC.

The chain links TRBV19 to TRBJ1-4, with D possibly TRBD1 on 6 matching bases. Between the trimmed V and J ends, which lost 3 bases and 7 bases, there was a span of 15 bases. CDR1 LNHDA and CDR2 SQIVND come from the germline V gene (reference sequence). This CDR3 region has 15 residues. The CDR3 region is CASSILQGRTEKLFF. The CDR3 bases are TGTGCCAGTAGTATTTTGCAGGGGAGAACTGAAAAACTGTTTTTT.

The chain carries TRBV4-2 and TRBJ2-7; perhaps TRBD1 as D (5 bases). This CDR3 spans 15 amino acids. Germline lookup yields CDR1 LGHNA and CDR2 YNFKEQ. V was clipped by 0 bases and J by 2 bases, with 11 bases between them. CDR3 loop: CASSQDSGPTYEQYF. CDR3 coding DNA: TGTGCCAGCAGCCAAGATTCAGGGCCCACCTACGAGCAGTACTTC.

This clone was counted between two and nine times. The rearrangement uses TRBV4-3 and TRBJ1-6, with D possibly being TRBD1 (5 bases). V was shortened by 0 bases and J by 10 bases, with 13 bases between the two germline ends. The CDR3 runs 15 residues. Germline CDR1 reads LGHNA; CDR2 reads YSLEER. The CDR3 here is CASSQDSGTSSPLHF. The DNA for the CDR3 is TGCGCCAGCAGCCAAGATTCCGGGACTAGCTCACCCCTCCACTTT.

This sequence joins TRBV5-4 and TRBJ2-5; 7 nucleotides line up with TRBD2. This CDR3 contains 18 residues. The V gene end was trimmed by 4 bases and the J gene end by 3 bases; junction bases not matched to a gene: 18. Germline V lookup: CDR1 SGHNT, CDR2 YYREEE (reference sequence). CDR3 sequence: CASSPRWGGKTREETQYF. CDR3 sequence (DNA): TGTGCCAGCAGCCCGAGGTGGGGGGGGAAGACCAGAGAAGAGACCCAGTACTTC. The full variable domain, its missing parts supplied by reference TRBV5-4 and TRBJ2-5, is ETGVTQSPTHLIKTRGQQVTLRCSSQSGHNTVSWYQQALGQGPQFIFQYYREEENGRGNFPPRFSGLQFPNYSSELNVNALELDDSALYLCASSPRWGGKTREETQYFGPGTRLLVL.

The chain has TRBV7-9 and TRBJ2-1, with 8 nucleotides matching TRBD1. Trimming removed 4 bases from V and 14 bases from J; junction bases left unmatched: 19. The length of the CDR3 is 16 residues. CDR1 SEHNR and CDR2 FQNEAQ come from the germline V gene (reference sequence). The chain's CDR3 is CASSWTGRTRHGPKFF. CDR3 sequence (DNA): TGTGCCAGCAGCTGGACAGGGAGGACCCGTCATGGCCCAAAGTTCTTC.

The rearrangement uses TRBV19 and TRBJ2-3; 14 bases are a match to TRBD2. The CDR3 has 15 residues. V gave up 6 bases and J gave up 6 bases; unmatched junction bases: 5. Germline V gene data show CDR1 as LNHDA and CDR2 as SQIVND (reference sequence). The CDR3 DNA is TGTGCCAGTAGATCCCGGACTAGCGGGGGGGATACGCAGTATTTT. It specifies CASRSRTSGGDTQYF.

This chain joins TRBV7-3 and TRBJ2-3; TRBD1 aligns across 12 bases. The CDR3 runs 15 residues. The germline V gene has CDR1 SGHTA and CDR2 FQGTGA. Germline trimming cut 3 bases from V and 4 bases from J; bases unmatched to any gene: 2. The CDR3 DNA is TGTGCCAGCAGCTTCGGGACAGGGGGCCCAGATACGCAGTATTTT. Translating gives CASSFGTGGPDTQYF. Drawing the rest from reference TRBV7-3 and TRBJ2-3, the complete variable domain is GAGVSQTPSNKVTEKGKYVELRCDPISGHTALYWYRQSLGQGPEFLIYFQGTGAADDSGLPNDRFFAVRPEGSVSTLKIQRTERGDSAVYLCASSFGTGGPDTQYFGPGTRLTVL.

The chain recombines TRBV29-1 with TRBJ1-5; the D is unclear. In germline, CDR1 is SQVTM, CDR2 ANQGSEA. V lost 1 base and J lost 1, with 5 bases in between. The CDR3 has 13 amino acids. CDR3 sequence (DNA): TGCAGCGTTGAAGGACACAGCAATCAGCCCCAGCATTTT. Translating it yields CSVEGHSNQPQHF. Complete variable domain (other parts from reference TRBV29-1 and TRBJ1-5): SAVISQKPSRDICQRGTSLTIQCQVDSQVTMMFWYRQQPGQSLTLIATANQGSEATYESGFVIDKFPISRPNLTFSTLTVSNMSPEDSSIYLCSVEGHSNQPQHFGDGTRLSIL.

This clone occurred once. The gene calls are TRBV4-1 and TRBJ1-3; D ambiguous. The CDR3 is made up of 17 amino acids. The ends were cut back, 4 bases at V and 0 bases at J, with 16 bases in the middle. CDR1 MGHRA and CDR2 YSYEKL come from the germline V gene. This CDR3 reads CASSRGGIISSGNTIYF. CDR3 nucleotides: TGCGCCAGCAGCCGCGGCGGGATAATAAGCTCTGGAAACACCATATATTTT.

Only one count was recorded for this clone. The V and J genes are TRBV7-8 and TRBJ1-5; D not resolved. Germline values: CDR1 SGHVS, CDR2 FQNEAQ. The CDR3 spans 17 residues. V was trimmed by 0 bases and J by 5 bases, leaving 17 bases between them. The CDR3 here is CASSLAAGVAPYQPQHF. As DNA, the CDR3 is TGTGCCAGCAGCTTAGCGGCCGGGGTCGCCCCTTATCAGCCCCAGCATTTT.

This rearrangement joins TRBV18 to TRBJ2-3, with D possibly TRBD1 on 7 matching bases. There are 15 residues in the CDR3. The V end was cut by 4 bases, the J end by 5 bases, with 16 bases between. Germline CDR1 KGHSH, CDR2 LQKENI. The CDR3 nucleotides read TGTGCCAGCTCACTGCGGGACAGCGCAGGAGATACGCAGTATTTT. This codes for CASSLRDSAGDTQYF.

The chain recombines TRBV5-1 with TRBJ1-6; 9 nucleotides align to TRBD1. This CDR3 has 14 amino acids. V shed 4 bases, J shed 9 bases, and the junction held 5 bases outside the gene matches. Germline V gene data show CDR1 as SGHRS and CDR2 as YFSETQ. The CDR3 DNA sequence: TGCGCCAGCAGCCTGGGACAGGGTGGTTCACCCCTCCACTTT. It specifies CASSLGQGGSPLHF.

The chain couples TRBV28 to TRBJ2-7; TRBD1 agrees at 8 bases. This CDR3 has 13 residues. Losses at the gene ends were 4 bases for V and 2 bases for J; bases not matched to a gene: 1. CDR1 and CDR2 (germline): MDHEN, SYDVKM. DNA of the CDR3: TGTGCCAGCAGTTGGGGACAGGCCTACGAGCAGTACTTC. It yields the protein CASSWGQAYEQYF.

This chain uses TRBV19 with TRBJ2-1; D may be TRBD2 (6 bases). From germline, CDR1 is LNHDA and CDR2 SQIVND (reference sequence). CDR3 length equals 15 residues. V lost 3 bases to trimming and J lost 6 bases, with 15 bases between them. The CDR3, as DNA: TGTGCCAGTAGTATTGGGAGCGGGTACTCCAATGAGCAGTTCTTC. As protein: CASSIGSGYSNEQFF.

CDR3 bases: TGTGCCAGCAGCCAAATCCCAGGGGGCTACCCACAAGCAAGCTACACCTTC. Its protein product is CASSQIPGGYPQASYTF. The chain joins TRBV14 to TRBJ1-2; 8 bases line up with TRBD1. Germline V gene lookup returns CDR1 SGHDN and CDR2 FVKESK. J gave up 9 bases and V 2 bases, and 17 bases lay outside the gene matches. The CDR3 spans 17 residues.

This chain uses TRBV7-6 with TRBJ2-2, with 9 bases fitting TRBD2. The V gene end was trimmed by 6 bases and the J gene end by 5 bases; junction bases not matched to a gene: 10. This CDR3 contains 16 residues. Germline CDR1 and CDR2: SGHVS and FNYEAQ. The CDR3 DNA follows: TGTGCCAGCAGTTTATTAGCGGGAGCTGGGACCGGGGAGCTGTTTTTT. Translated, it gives CASSLLAGAGTGELFF.

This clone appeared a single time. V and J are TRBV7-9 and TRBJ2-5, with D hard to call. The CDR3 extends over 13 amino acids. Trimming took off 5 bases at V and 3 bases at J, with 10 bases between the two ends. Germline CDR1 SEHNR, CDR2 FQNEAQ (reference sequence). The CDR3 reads CASSPSEEETQYF. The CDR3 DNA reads TGTGCCAGCAGCCCCAGCGAAGAAGAGACCCAGTACTTC. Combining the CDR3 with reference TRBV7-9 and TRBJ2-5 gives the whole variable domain DTGVSQNPRHKITKRGQNVTFRCDPISEHNRLYWYRQTLGQGPEFLTYFQNEAQLEKSRLLSDRFSAERPKGSFSTLEIQRTEQGDSAMYLCASSPSEEETQYFGPGTRLLVL.

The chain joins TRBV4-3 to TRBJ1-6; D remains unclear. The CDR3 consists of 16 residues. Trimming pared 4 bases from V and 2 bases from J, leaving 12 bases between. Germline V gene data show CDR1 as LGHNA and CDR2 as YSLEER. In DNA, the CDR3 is TGCGCCAGCAGCCCTGAGGTACTGGCCTATAATTCACCCCTCCACTTT. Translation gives CASSPEVLAYNSPLHF.

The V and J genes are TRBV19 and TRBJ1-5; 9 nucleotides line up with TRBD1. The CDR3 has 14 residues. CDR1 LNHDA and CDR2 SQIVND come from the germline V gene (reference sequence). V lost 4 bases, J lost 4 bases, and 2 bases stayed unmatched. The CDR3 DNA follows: TGTGCCAGTAGTACGACAGGGGGAAATCAGCCCCAGCATTTT. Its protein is CASSTTGGNQPQHF.